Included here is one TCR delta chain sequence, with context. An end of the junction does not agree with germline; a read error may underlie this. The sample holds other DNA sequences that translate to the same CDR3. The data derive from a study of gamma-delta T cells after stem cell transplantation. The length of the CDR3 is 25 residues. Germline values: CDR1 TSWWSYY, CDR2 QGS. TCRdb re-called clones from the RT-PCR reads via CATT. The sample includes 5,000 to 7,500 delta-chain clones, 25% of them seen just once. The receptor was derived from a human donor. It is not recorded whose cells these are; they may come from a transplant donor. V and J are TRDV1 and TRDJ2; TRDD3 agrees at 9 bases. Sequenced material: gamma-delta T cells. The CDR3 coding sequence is TGTGCTCTTGGGGAACTTAAAACGGCTGGAAGGGATTTGTGGGGGATAGTAGCTTTGACAGCACAACTCTTCTTC. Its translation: CALGELKTAGRDLWGIVALTAQLFF.